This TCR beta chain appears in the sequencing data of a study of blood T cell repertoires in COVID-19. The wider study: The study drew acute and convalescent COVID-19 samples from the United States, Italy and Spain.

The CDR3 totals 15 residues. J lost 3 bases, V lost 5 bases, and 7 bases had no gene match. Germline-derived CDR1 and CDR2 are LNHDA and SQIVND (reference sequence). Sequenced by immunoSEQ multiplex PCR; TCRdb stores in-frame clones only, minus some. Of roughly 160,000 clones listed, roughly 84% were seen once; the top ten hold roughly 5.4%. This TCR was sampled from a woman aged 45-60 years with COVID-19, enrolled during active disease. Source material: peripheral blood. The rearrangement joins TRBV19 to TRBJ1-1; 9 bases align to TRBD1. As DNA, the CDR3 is TGTGCCAGTAGTGGGGACAGGGCTCGATACACTGAAGCTTTCTTT. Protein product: CASSGDRARYTEAFF. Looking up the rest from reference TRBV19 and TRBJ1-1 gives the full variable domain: DGGITQSPKYLFRKEGQNVTLSCEQNLNHDAMYWYRQDPGQGLRLIYYSQIVNDFQKGDIAEGYSVSREKKESFPLTVTSAQKNPTAFYLCASSGDRARYTEAFFGQGTRLTVV.